This TCR beta chain originates from a study of shared clonotypes between healthy human individuals. The wider study: Participating donors consisted of a couple of women and a few men aged 18 to 49.

Repertoires were generated with immunoSEQ multiplex PCR, while TCRdb's copy carries only in-frame clones and drops some. The table lists about 2.4 million clones, approximately 90% of them singletons, with over 0.12% in the top ten. The CDR3 is 14 residues long. J lost 0 bases, V lost 10 bases, and 8 bases had no gene match. Per the germline V gene, CDR1 is LNHNV and CDR2 is YYDKDF (reference sequence). The rearrangement joins TRBV15 to TRBJ1-2; 7 nucleotides align to TRBD1. The sample taken for sequencing was naive CD4+ T cells sorted from blood. The subset: CD45RA+ positively selected. The source is a man aged 18 to 29 in good health. CDR3 region: CAISRDRSNYGYTF. CDR3 DNA: TGTGCCATATCCCGGGACAGATCTAACTATGGCTACACCTTC.